This T cell receptor (beta chain) was captured by sequencing in a study of cytomegalovirus exposure and HLA in healthy donors. Study-level points and caveats: CMV serostatus was the sole immune exposure data available.

Note on this clone: What it recognizes is unknown.

Healthy individuals who donated bone marrow served as the donors. Trimming took 3 bases from V and 5 from J; bases not matched to a gene: 5. This CDR3 is built from 15 residues. In germline, CDR1 is ENHRY, CDR2 SYGVKD. Vbeta (60) and Jbeta (13) primers were used in the PCR. The protocol was immunoSEQ multiplex PCR, while the TCRdb copy is restricted to in-frame clones and leaves out a portion. The table lists about 160,000 clones, about 88% of them singletons, with about 2% in the top ten. This receptor was identified in a young man in good health and CMV-seropositive. This chain links TRBV10-3 with TRBJ2-3; 10 bases are shared with TRBD2. Sequencing was carried out using PBMCs. As DNA, the CDR3 is TGTGCCATCAGTGAACCGGGACTAGCGAAAGATACGCAGTATTTT. Its protein is CAISEPGLAKDTQYF.